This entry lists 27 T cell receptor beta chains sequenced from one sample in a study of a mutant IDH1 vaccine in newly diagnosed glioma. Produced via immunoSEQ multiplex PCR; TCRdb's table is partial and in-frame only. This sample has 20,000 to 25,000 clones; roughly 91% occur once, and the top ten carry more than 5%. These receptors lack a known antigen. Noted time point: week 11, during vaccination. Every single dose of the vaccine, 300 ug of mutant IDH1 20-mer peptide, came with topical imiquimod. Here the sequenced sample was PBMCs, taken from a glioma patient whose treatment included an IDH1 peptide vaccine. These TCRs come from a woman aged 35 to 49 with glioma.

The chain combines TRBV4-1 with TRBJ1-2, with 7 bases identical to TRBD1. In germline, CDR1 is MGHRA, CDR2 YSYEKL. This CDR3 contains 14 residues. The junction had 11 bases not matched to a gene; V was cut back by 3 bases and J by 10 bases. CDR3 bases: TGCGCCAGCAGCCAGGTGCAGGGGGTACGCGACTACACCTTC. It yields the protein CASSQVQGVRDYTF.

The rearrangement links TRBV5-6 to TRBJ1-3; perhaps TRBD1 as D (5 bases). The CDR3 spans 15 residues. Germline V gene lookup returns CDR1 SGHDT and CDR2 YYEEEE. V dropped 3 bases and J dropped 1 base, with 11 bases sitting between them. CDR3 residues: CASSSAGGSGNTIYF. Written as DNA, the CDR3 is TGTGCCAGCAGCTCCGCCGGGGGGTCTGGAAACACCATATATTTT. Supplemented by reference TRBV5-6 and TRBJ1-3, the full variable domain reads DAGVTQSPTHLIKTRGQQVTLRCSPKSGHDTVSWYQQALGQGPQFIFQYYEEEERQRGNFPDRFSGHQFPNYSSELNVNALLLGDSALYLCASSSAGGSGNTIYFGEGSWLTVV.

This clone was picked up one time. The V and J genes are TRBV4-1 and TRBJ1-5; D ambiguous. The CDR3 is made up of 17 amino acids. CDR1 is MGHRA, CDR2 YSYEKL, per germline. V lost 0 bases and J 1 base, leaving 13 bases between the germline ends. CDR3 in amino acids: CASSQEHETQSNQPQHF. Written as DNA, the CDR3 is TGCGCCAGCAGCCAAGAGCACGAAACCCAAAGCAATCAGCCCCAGCATTTT.

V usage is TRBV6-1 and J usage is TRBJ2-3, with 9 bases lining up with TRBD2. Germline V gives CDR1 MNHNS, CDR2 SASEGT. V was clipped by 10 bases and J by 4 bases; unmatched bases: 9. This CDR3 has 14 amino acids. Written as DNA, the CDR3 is TGTGCCACTGTCCGGGGACTAGCTGCAGATACGCAGTATTTT. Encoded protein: CATVRGLAADTQYF.

The CDR3 DNA follows: TGTGCCAGCAGTAGACAGGGGACCTACAATGAGCAGTTCTTC. Amino acids: CASSRQGTYNEQFF. This chain uses TRBV6-5 with TRBJ2-1; 8 nucleotides line up with TRBD1. Trimming cost V 5 bases and J 2 bases; bases outside gene matches: 2. Germline V CDR1 and CDR2: MNHEY, SVGAGI. The CDR3 totals 14 residues.

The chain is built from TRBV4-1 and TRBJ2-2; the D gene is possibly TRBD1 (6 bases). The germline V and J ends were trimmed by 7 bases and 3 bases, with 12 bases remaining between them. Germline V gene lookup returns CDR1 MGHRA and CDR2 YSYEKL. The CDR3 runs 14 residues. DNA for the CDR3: TGCGCCAGCAACACTAACAGGGACACCGGGGAGCTGTTTTTT. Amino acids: CASNTNRDTGELFF.

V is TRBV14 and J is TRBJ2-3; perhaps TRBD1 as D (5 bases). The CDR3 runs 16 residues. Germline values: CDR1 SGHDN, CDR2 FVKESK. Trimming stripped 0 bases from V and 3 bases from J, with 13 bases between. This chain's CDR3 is CASSQDGRVWTDTQYF. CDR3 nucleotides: TGTGCCAGCAGCCAAGACGGCAGGGTATGGACAGATACGCAGTATTTT.

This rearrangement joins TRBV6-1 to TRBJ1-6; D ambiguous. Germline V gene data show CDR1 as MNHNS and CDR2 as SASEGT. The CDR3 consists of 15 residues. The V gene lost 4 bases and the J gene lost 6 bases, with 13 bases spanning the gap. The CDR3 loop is CASSALFGSNSPLHF. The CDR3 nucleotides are TGTGCCAGCAGTGCCCTTTTCGGCAGTAATTCACCCCTCCACTTT.

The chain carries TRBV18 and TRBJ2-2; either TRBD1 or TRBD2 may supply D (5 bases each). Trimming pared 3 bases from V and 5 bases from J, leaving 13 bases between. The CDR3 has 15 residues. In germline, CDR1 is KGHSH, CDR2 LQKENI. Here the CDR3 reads CASSPGLTGTGELFF. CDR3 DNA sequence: TGTGCCAGCTCACCGGGGCTAACGGGGACCGGGGAGCTGTTTTTT.

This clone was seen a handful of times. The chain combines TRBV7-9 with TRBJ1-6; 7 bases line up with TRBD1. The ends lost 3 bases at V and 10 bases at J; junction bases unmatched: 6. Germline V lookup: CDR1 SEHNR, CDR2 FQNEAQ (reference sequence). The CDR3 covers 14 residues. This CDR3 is CASSFDRVASPLHF. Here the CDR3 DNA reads TGTGCCAGCAGCTTCGACAGGGTCGCCTCACCCCTCCACTTT.

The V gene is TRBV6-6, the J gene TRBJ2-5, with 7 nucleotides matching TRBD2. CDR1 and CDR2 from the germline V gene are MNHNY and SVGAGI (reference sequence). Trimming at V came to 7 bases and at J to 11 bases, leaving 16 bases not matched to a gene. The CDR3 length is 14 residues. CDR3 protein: CASTQGLDGRPQYF. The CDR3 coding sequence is TGTGCCAGCACCCAAGGACTAGACGGGCGGCCGCAGTACTTC.

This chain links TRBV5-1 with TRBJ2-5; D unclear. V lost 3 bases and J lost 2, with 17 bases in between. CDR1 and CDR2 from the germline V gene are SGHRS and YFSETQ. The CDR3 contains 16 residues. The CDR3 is CASSSTQYNTQETQYF. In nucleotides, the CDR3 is TGCGCCAGCAGCTCTACCCAATATAATACACAAGAGACCCAGTACTTC. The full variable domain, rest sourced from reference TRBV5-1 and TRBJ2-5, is KAGVTQTPRYLIKTRGQQVTLSCSPISGHRSVSWYQQTPGQGLQFLFEYFSETQRNKGNFPGRFSGRQFSNSRSEMNVSTLELGDSALYLCASSSTQYNTQETQYFGPGTRLLVL.

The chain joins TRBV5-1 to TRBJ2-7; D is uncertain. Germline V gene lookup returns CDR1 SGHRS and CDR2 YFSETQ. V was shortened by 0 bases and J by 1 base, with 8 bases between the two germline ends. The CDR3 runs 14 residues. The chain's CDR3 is CASSLVAVSYEQYF. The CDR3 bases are TGCGCCAGCAGCTTGGTCGCAGTATCCTACGAGCAGTACTTC.

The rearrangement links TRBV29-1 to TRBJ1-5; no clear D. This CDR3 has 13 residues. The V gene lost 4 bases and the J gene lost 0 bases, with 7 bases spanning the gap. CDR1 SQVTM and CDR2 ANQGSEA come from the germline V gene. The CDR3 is CSVAGNSNQPQHF. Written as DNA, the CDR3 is TGCAGCGTTGCTGGGAATAGCAATCAGCCCCAGCATTTT.

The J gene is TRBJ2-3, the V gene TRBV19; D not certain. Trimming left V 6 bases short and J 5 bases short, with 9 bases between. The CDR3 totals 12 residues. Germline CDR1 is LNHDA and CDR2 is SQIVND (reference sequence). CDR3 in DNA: TGTGCCAGTAGGCAAGCTGGAGATACGCAGTATTTT. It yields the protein CASRQAGDTQYF.

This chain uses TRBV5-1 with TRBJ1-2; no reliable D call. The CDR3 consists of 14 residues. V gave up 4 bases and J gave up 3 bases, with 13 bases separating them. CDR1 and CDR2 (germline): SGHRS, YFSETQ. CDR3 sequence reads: CASSREGLDYGYTF. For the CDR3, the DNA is TGCGCCAGCAGCCGGGAGGGTTTAGACTATGGCTACACCTTC.

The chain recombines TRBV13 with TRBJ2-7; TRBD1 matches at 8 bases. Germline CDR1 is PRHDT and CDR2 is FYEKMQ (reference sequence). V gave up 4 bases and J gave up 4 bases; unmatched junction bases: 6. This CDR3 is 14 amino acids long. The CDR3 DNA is TGTGCCAGCAGCTGGCAGGGGGCAGGGTACGAGCAGTACTTC. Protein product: CASSWQGAGYEQYF.

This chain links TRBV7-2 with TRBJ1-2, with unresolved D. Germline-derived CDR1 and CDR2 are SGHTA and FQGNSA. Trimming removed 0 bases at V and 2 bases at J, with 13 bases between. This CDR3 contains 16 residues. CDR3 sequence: CASSLARTDMNYGYTF. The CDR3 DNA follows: TGTGCCAGCAGCTTAGCCCGGACGGATATGAACTATGGCTACACCTTC.

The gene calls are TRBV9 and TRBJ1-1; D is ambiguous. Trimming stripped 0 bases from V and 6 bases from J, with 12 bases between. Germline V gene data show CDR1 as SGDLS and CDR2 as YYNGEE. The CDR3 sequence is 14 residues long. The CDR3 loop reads CASSVERRSAEAFF. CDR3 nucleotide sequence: TGTGCCAGCAGCGTAGAACGGCGAAGCGCTGAAGCTTTCTTT.

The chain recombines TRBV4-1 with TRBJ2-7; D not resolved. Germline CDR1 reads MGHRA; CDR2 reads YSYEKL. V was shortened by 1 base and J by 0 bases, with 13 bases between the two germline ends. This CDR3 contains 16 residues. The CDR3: CASSQVDLIVSYEQYF. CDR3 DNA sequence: TGCGCCAGCAGCCAAGTTGACCTAATTGTCTCCTACGAGCAGTACTTC.

The CDR3 reads CASSQSQGPEAFF. Here the CDR3 DNA reads TGTGCCAGCAGCCAATCACAGGGTCCTGAAGCTTTCTTT. The V and J genes are TRBV9 and TRBJ1-1; tentative D call: TRBD1 (6 bases). Between the trimmed V and J ends, which lost 4 bases and 6 bases, there was a span of 13 bases. The V gene's germline CDR1 is SGDLS and CDR2 YYNGEE. The CDR3 covers 13 residues.

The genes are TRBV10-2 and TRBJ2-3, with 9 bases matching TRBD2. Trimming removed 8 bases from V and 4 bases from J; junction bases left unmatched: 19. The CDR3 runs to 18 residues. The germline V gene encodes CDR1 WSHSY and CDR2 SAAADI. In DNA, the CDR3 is TGCGCCAGCTTCCGGGAGCAGCGGGAGGTCGTGGGCGCAGATACGCAGTATTTT. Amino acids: CASFREQREVVGADTQYF.

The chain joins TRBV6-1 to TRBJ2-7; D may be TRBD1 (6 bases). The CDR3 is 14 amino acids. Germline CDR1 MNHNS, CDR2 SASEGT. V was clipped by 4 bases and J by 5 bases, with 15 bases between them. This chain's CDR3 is CASSVYREQDEQYF. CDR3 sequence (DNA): TGTGCCAGCAGTGTCTACAGGGAGCAGGACGAGCAGTACTTC.

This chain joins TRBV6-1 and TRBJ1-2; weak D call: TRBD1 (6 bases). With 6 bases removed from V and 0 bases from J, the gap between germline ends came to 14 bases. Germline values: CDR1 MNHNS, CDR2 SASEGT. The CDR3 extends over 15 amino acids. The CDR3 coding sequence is TGTGCCAGCAGCTATAGACAGGAACCTAACTATGGCTACACCTTC. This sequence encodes CASSYRQEPNYGYTF.

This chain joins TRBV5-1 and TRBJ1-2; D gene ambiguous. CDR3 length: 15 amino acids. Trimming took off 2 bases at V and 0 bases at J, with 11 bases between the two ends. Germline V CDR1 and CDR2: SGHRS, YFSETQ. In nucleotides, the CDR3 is TGCGCCAGCAGCTTATCAGGTACTACTAACTATGGCTACACCTTC. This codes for CASSLSGTTNYGYTF. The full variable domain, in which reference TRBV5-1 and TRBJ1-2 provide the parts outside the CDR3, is KAGVTQTPRYLIKTRGQQVTLSCSPISGHRSVSWYQQTPGQGLQFLFEYFSETQRNKGNFPGRFSGRQFSNSRSEMNVSTLELGDSALYLCASSLSGTTNYGYTFGSGTRLTVV.

In nucleotides, the CDR3 is TGCGCCAGCAGCTTGAGTGGGACCCAGTACTTC. This encodes CASSLSGTQYF. This chain links TRBV5-1 with TRBJ2-5, with D hard to call. V was shortened by 1 base and J by 7 bases, with 5 bases between the two germline ends. This CDR3 is 11 amino acids long. The germline CDR1 and CDR2 sequences are SGHRS and YFSETQ.

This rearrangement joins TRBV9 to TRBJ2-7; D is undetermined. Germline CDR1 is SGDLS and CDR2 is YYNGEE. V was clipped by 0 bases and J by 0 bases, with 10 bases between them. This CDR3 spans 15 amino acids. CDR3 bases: TGTGCCAGCAGCGTAGACCTGGATCCCTCCTACGAGCAGTACTTC. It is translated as CASSVDLDPSYEQYF.